This record concerns one T cell receptor beta chain sequence. Its antigen is not identified. Roughly 10 milliliters of peripheral blood were drawn from each donor. Samples had at least 7 million PBMCs isolated from them. This sample stems from a study of blood T cells in healthy people across ages. Primers used in a second PCR of about 6 to 11 cycles were a sample-barcoded 5' primer and a J-beta primer mix. Every molecule of cDNA carried a tag from a template-switch adaptor with 12 random nucleotides. TCRdb re-derived calls from the 5' RACE reads in MiXCR, one entry per CDR3 protein. Counted here are 850,000 to 1,300,000 distinct CDR3 sequences, less than 50% occurring once; the ten biggest clones make up 15% to 20%. Findings and caveats of the study: Any changes in expanded clonotypes were possibly confounded, as donor CMV status remained unknown.

This receptor was identified in a woman aged 55-70 years in good health. Source material: blood.

The CDR3 bases are TGTGCCAGCAGCGACAGCGGGAGTAAGGGAGATACGCAGTATTTT. It encodes CASSDSGSKGDTQYF. V gene TRBV7-9 combines with J gene TRBJ2-3, with TRBD2 identical over 8 bases. J was trimmed by 5 bases and V by 5 bases; bases with no gene match: 9. The V gene's germline CDR1 is SEHNR and CDR2 FQNEAQ (reference sequence). This CDR3 comprises 15 residues.